This TCR beta chain was captured by sequencing in a study of cytomegalovirus exposure and HLA in healthy donors. Study overall: The approximately 130 validation repertoires and the approximately 670 first-cohort repertoires shared a platform, a later analysis reported. Study observations and caveats: The TCR clusters that emerged in the first cohort tended, a later analysis found, to co-occur in the 110 or so validation repertoires. Rare TCR sequences predominated, though certain public TCRs were found in many donors.

Concerning this clone: Its matching antigen is unknown.

The protocol was immunoSEQ multiplex PCR, while the TCRdb copy is restricted to in-frame clones and leaves out a portion. The profile shows some 170,000 clones, 85% to 90% of them singletons. The germline gives CDR1 SNHLY, CDR2 FYNNEI. This CDR3 comprises 11 residues. V was cut by 8 bases and J by 4 bases, with 9 bases left in between. Donors were drawn from the approximately 120-subject validation cohort, separate from the roughly 610-subject first cohort. J is TRBJ2-7 and V is TRBV2; D is uncertain. What was sequenced was PBMCs. The sequence was collected from a woman aged 25 to 39 in good health and CMV-seronegative. DNA of the CDR3: TGTGCCAGCCATCTAAATTACGAGCAGTACTTC. Translation gives CASHLNYEQYF.